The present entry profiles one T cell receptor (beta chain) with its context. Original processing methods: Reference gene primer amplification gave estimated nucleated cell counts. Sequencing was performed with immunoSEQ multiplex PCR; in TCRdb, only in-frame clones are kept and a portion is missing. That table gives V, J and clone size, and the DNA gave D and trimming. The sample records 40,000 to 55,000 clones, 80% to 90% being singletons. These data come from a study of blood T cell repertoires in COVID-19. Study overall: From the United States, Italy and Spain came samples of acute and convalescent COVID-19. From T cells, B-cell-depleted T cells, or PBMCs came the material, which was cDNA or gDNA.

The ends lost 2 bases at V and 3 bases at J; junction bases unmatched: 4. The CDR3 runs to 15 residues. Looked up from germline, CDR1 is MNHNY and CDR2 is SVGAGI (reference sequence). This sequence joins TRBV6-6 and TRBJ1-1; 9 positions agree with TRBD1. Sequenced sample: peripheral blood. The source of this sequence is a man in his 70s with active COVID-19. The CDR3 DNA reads TGTGCCAGCAGTTACCCACAGGGGGCGGACACTGAAGCTTTCTTT. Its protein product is CASSYPQGADTEAFF.